The 6 T cell receptor beta chains below all came from one sample that was sequenced in a study of Tregs in tolerant kidney transplant recipients. Related graft donors supplied nonmyeloablative bone marrow transplants, and mixed chimerism was transient. This table comes from immunoSEQ multiplex PCR, and its TCRdb copy is limited to in-frame clones, with some not included. The table shows 75,000 to 100,000 clones, with 80% to 95% occurring only once. This sample comprised CD4+ T cells from blood (PBMCs), obtained 12 months after the transplant. The source of these receptors is a human patient who received a combined kidney and bone marrow transplant. These T cells may partly come from the graft donor.

The V gene is TRBV20-1, the J gene TRBJ2-3, with D perhaps matching TRBD2 (6 bases). This CDR3 has 11 residues. The germline V gene has CDR1 DFQATT and CDR2 SNEGSKA (reference sequence). V lost 3 bases and J lost 9, with 10 bases in between. CDR3 nucleotide sequence: TGCAGTGCTAGGACTAGGGGAACGCAGTATTTT. Protein sequence: CSARTRGTQYF.

The CDR3, as DNA: TGCGCCAGCAGCTTGGGGTCAACAGGTGACGAGCAGTACTTC. Its translation: CASSLGSTGDEQYF. The rearrangement joins TRBV5-1 to TRBJ2-7, with a weak D call TRBD1 (5 bases). V was trimmed by 0 bases and J by 5 bases, leaving 12 bases between them. Germline CDR1 is SGHRS and CDR2 is YFSETQ. The CDR3 covers 14 residues. The full variable domain, in which reference TRBV5-1 and TRBJ2-7 provide the parts outside the CDR3, is KAGVTQTPRYLIKTRGQQVTLSCSPISGHRSVSWYQQTPGQGLQFLFEYFSETQRNKGNFPGRFSGRQFSNSRSEMNVSTLELGDSALYLCASSLGSTGDEQYFGPGTRLTVT.

V usage is TRBV4-2 and J usage is TRBJ2-1; 10 nucleotides agree with TRBD2. In germline, CDR1 is LGHNA, CDR2 YNFKEQ. The CDR3 totals 16 residues. V lost 4 bases and J lost 3; bases outside the gene matches: 6. The CDR3 protein is CASSPASGRSYNEQFF. In DNA form, the CDR3 reads TGTGCCAGCAGCCCTGCTAGCGGGAGAAGCTACAATGAGCAGTTCTTC.

CDR3 amino acids: CAISTLGRESTDTYEQYF. The DNA for the CDR3 is TGTGCCATCAGTACCCTCGGCAGGGAATCAACCGACACCTACGAGCAGTACTTC. V usage is TRBV10-3 and J usage is TRBJ2-7, with D perhaps TRBD1 (5 bases). Deletions cut 5 bases from V and 2 bases from J, with 25 bases between. The germline gives CDR1 ENHRY, CDR2 SYGVKD. CDR3 length: 18 amino acids.

This chain links TRBV4-2 with TRBJ2-3; TRBD1 matches at 9 bases. The germline V gene encodes CDR1 LGHNA and CDR2 YNFKEQ. This CDR3 region has 14 residues. The ends lost 3 bases at V and 6 bases at J; junction bases unmatched: 4. The CDR3 nucleotides read TGTGCCAGCAGCCACGGACAGGGGCCCGATACGCAGTATTTT. Translation: CASSHGQGPDTQYF.

As regards this clone: A read error may account for a junction end that differs from germline. The J gene is TRBJ2-3, the V gene TRBV11-2; 13 bases line up with TRBD2. This CDR3 has 16 residues. Germline-derived CDR1 and CDR2 are SGHAT and FQNNGV. CDR3 DNA: TGTGCCAGCAGCTTAGGGACTAGCGGGAGCACAGATGCGCAGTATTTT. This sequence encodes CASSLGTSGSTDAQYF.